These T cell receptor beta chains were read from a single sample in a study of a mutant IDH1 vaccine in newly diagnosed glioma. This table comes from immunoSEQ multiplex PCR, and its TCRdb copy is limited to in-frame clones, with some not included. Of approximately 92,000 clones listed, 83% are singletons. Material: PBMCs, obtained from a glioma patient treated with radiotherapy, temozolomide or both. The source is a woman in her 50s with glioma. Both conserved end residues are part of each CDR3.

v_gene: TRBV6-4; j_gene: TRBJ2-4; CDR3aa: CASTKRQGLAKNIQYF
v_gene: TRBV6-1; j_gene: TRBJ1-2; CDR3aa: CASSEGYGYTF
v_gene: TRBV7-9; j_gene: TRBJ2-7; CDR3aa: CASSLGGPYEQYF
v_gene: TRBV7-2; j_gene: TRBJ1-2; CDR3aa: CASSPDYNYGYTF
v_gene: TRBV30; j_gene: TRBJ1-4; CDR3aa: CAWSPLGRTGEKLFF
v_gene: TRBV5-4; j_gene: TRBJ2-5; CDR3aa: CASSLASEGETQYF
v_gene: TRBV5-6; j_gene: TRBJ2-2; CDR3aa: CASTKSRTGELFF
v_gene: TRBV4-1; j_gene: TRBJ1-2; CDR3aa: CASSPRQGEGYGYTF
v_gene: TRBV14; j_gene: TRBJ2-2; CDR3aa: CASSTGQGLNTGELFF
v_gene: TRBV7-9; j_gene: TRBJ2-7; CDR3aa: CASTETPFEQYF
v_gene: TRBV29-1; j_gene: TRBJ2-7; CDR3aa: CSVEDSHGYEQYF
v_gene: TRBV5-4; j_gene: TRBJ2-1; CDR3aa: CASSSQRGGYNEQFF
v_gene: TRBV10-3; j_gene: TRBJ2-1; CDR3aa: CAIRDSGGGINEQFF
v_gene: TRBV18; j_gene: TRBJ2-2; CDR3aa: CASSPMQGQSGELFF
v_gene: TRBV10-3; j_gene: TRBJ1-2; CDR3aa: CAIAIGDGYTF
v_gene: TRBV14; j_gene: TRBJ2-7; CDR3aa: CASSQGVGRSYF
v_gene: TRBV30; j_gene: TRBJ2-3; CDR3aa: CAWTLGLAGAVTDTQYF
v_gene: TRBV6-1; j_gene: TRBJ2-5; CDR3aa: CASSELQGGRETQYF
v_gene: TRBV6-5; j_gene: TRBJ2-2; CDR3aa: CASSYGLARTTGELFF
v_gene: TRBV6-7; j_gene: TRBJ1-1; CDR3aa: CASSYVRGPMNTEAFF
v_gene: TRBV29-1; j_gene: TRBJ1-4; CDR3aa: CSVLGDDATNEKLFF
v_gene: TRBV15; j_gene: TRBJ2-7; CDR3aa: CATSAMPGVYEQYF
v_gene: TRBV5-1; j_gene: TRBJ2-1; CDR3aa: CASSRGTEQFF
v_gene: TRBV7-8; j_gene: TRBJ2-7; CDR3aa: CASSPSAGTGSYEQYF
v_gene: TRBV18; j_gene: TRBJ1-4; CDR3aa: CASSPEGVTNEKLFF
v_gene: TRBV18; j_gene: TRBJ2-1; CDR3aa: CASSPPRRGGKYNEQFF
v_gene: TRBV27; j_gene: TRBJ1-5; CDR3aa: CASRGRDGYNQPQHF
v_gene: TRBV6-1; j_gene: TRBJ1-4; CDR3aa: CASSDFNQGRLFF
v_gene: TRBV10-3; j_gene: TRBJ2-3; CDR3aa: CAISESKQGTVYTDTQYF
v_gene: TRBV4-2; j_gene: TRBJ1-4; CDR3aa: CASSQDTRANEKLFF
v_gene: TRBV29-1; j_gene: TRBJ2-5; CDR3aa: CSVGRGQETQYF
v_gene: TRBV29-1; j_gene: TRBJ1-1; CDR3aa: CSVEDPGVAFF
v_gene: TRBV27; j_gene: TRBJ2-3; CDR3aa: CASRDRGTQYF
v_gene: TRBV9; j_gene: TRBJ1-3; CDR3aa: CASSFSTGTGNTIYF
v_gene: TRBV19; j_gene: TRBJ2-2; CDR3aa: CASSSGGGANTGELFF
v_gene: TRBV2; j_gene: TRBJ2-7; CDR3aa: CASSDGYEQYF
v_gene: TRBV19; j_gene: TRBJ1-1; CDR3aa: CASSIPGTNTEAFF
v_gene: TRBV6-1; j_gene: TRBJ1-5; CDR3aa: CASSDSYSNQPQHF
v_gene: TRBV27; j_gene: TRBJ2-7; CDR3aa: CASSSGIAYEQYF
v_gene: TRBV5-4; j_gene: TRBJ2-3; CDR3aa: CASSPGTSGGTDTQYF
v_gene: TRBV6-6; j_gene: TRBJ1-2; CDR3aa: CASTGGYYGYTF
v_gene: TRBV4-1; j_gene: TRBJ1-1; CDR3aa: CASSQAPPRTEAFF
v_gene: TRBV28; j_gene: TRBJ2-5; CDR3aa: CASSLVGRAETQYF
v_gene: TRBV7-9; j_gene: TRBJ1-5; CDR3aa: CASSWSGSRAGQPQHF
v_gene: TRBV9; j_gene: TRBJ2-1; CDR3aa: CASSLRGAILSNEQFF
v_gene: TRBV27; j_gene: TRBJ1-6; CDR3aa: CASSSRFLDSPLHF
v_gene: TRBV6-6; j_gene: TRBJ1-2; CDR3aa: CASSAPGRDYGYTF
v_gene: TRBV6-6; j_gene: TRBJ1-2; CDR3aa: CASIYSRDSSHGYTF
v_gene: TRBV7-8; j_gene: TRBJ2-5; CDR3aa: CASSPPGETQYF
v_gene: TRBV7-9; j_gene: TRBJ1-1; CDR3aa: CASSHRGPNTEAFF
v_gene: TRBV6-6; j_gene: TRBJ1-4; CDR3aa: CASSLMDRAANEKLFF
v_gene: TRBV6-6; j_gene: TRBJ2-3; CDR3aa: CASSPPPSGGADTQYF
v_gene: TRBV5-1; j_gene: TRBJ2-2; CDR3aa: CASSLDGGTPGELFF